These T cell receptor beta chains were read from a single sample in a study of T cell repertoires in cytomegalovirus infection. TCRdb ran MiXCR on the reads and lists one entry per CDR3 protein. Among around 740,000 distinct CDR3 sequences listed, 35% to 45% were seen once. The sample consisted of PBMCs. The receptors originated from a human donor in good health (CMV status not recorded). Some clones in this sample may be carry-over from other donors' samples. CDR3s include the opening cysteine and the closing phenylalanine or tryptophan. Each record gives: J gene, D gene, clone size, V gene, CDR3 DNA, CDR3 protein. The D gene is left open where the match is weak. Expanded clones are given a class, and other clones once, few, many or no size at all.

TRBJ1-3 NA many TRBV7-9 TGTGCCAGCAGCTTCTCGACGGTCTCTGGAAACACCATATATTTT CASSFSTVSGNTIYF
TRBJ2-4 NA NA TRBV11-2 TGTGCCAGCAGCTTAGGGGAAAACATTCATTACTTC CASSLGENIHYF
TRBJ1-4 NA few TRBV2 TGTGCCAGCAGTGAGAGAGAAGGACAATCTAGGGACGAAAAACTGTTTTTT CASSEREGQSRDEKLFF
TRBJ2-1 TRBD1 NA TRBV27 TGTGCCAGCAGGGGGACAGAACGTTACAATGAGCAGTTCTTC CASRGTERYNEQFF
TRBJ1-2 TRBD1 NA TRBV30 TGTGCCTGGAGTTTGACAGGGAGGGATGGCTACACCTTC CAWSLTGRDGYTF
TRBJ1-5 NA NA TRBV19 TGTGCCAGTAGTATCGGGACAACCGGTCCCCCCCAGCATTTT CASSIGTTGPPQHF
TRBJ1-2 NA many TRBV4-1 TGCGCCAGCAGCCAAGTTGCACAGTTTAACTATGGCTACACCTTC CASSQVAQFNYGYTF
TRBJ2-1 TRBD2 NA TRBV5-1 TGCGCCAGCAGCTTGGTTTATCCGTTAGCGGGAGGGCCAATGAATGAGCAGTTCTTC CASSLVYPLAGGPMNEQFF
TRBJ2-2 NA NA TRBV2 TGTGCCAGCAGGCTGAGCCGGGACGGGAACACCGGGGAGCTGTTTTTT CASRLSRDGNTGELFF
TRBJ2-3 NA NA TRBV10-3 TGTGCCATCAGTGAGTCGACTGGAGGGGTTACAGATACGCAGTATTTT CAISESTGGVTDTQYF
TRBJ1-1 NA many TRBV7-9 TGTGCCAGCAGCTCCCTGCAATATAAAGGGGGGACTGAAGCTTTCTTT CASSSLQYKGGTEAFF
TRBJ1-1 NA NA TRBV29-1 TGCAGCGTTGACCTTCCGAACACTGAAGCTTTCTTT CSVDLPNTEAFF
TRBJ1-1 NA once TRBV6-4 TGTGCCAGCAGCCCCCTAGGGACACCTCGTCAAGGAGCTTTCTTT CASSPLGTPRQGAFF
TRBJ2-3 NA few TRBV12-3/TRBV12-4 TGTGCCAGCAGTTTTGAGCGGGGCACAGATACGCAGTATTTT CASSFERGTDTQYF
TRBJ1-5 NA few TRBV16 TGTGCCAGCAGCCAATCAAGGGAGGGTGGTCAGCCCCAGCATTTT CASSQSREGGQPQHF
TRBJ2-5 NA NA TRBV19 TGTGCCAGTAGTTCGACGTACCAAGAGACCCAGTACTTC CASSSTYQETQYF
TRBJ2-7 NA few TRBV7-2 TGTGCCAGCAGCTTAGGGGGGACGGTTACCTACGAGCAGTACTTC CASSLGGTVTYEQYF
TRBJ2-5 NA NA TRBV20-1 TGCAGTGCACTCGGACGGGCCCGAGAGACCCAGTACTTC CSALGRARETQYF
TRBJ1-6 NA NA TRBV6-8 TGTGCCAGCAGTTACAGCGGGGGGCTGGAGAATTCACCCCTCCACTTT CASSYSGGLENSPLHF
TRBJ1-1 NA NA TRBV6-2/TRBV6-3 TGTGCCAGCAGTTATAACGACAGGCTCGCCGGCGCTTTCTTT CASSYNDRLAGAFF
TRBJ2-5 NA many TRBV7-6 TGTGCCAGCACCCAGGAGGTTGGAGAGGAGACCCAGTACTTC CASTQEVGEETQYF
TRBJ2-1 NA few TRBV24-1 TGTGCCACCAGTGATTTACGAGCTTACAATGAGCAGTTCTTC CATSDLRAYNEQFF
TRBJ2-3 NA few TRBV10-3 TGTGCCATCAGCAATTACGCGGGTTCAGATACGCAGTATTTT CAISNYAGSDTQYF
TRBJ2-1 TRBD2 NA TRBV12-3/TRBV12-4 TGTGCCAGCAGTTTGATGGTCTCTCGACTAGCGGGTTACAATGAGCAGTTCTTC CASSLMVSRLAGYNEQFF
TRBJ1-2 NA NA TRBV5-1 TGCGCCAGCAGCCCCGGGACCTGGGACGGATATGGCTACACCTTC CASSPGTWDGYGYTF
TRBJ2-7 NA few TRBV7-2 TGTGCCAGCAACCTCGTGGGGCCTCTACCTTACGAGCAGTACTTC CASNLVGPLPYEQYF
TRBJ1-1 TRBD1 NA TRBV7-9 TGTGCCAGCAGCCCAAGGGACAGGGAGGACACTGAAGCTTTCTTT CASSPRDREDTEAFF
TRBJ2-7 TRBD1 few TRBV12-3/TRBV12-4 TGTGCCAGCAGACAAACCGGGACAGGGGTAAACGAGCAGTACTTC CASRQTGTGVNEQYF
TRBJ2-1 TRBD2 few TRBV7-2 TGTGCCAGCAGCTTAGAGCTAGCGGGAGGAGTTGGTGAGCAGTTCTTC CASSLELAGGVGEQFF
TRBJ2-7 NA few TRBV5-1 TGCGCCAGCAGCTTGGATTCCGGGCCACTCTCCTACGAGCAGTACTTC CASSLDSGPLSYEQYF
TRBJ2-3 TRBD1 many TRBV7-8 TGTGCCAGCAGCTCCGGGACAGTTCCAGATACGCAGTATTTT CASSSGTVPDTQYF
TRBJ2-1 NA NA TRBV28 TGTGCCAGCAGTTCGGGAACAACGGGTAGTAAGTTCTTC CASSSGTTGSKFF
TRBJ2-3 TRBD2 NA TRBV7-3 TGTGCCAGCAGATCAGGACTAGCGGGGGGGCCTGACACAGATACGCAGTATTTT CASRSGLAGGPDTDTQYF
TRBJ2-1 TRBD2 NA TRBV19 TGTGCCAGTAACGAGGGTAGCGGGAGCGATGAGCAGTTCTTC CASNEGSGSDEQFF
TRBJ2-3 TRBD1 NA TRBV12-3/TRBV12-4 TGTGCCAGCAACTCCGGGACAGGAGCCACAGATACGCAGTATTTT CASNSGTGATDTQYF
TRBJ2-1 TRBD1 NA TRBV27 TGTGCCAGCAGTTTGATCCGGGACAGGGGGATTGGGCAGTTCTTC CASSLIRDRGIGQFF
TRBJ1-4 NA many TRBV7-6 TGTGCCAGCAGCTTAGCGACACGAACTAATGAAAAACTGTTTTTT CASSLATRTNEKLFF
TRBJ1-5 NA NA TRBV6-5 TGTGCCAGCAGTTACCGACGGAATCAGCCCCAGCATTTT CASSYRRNQPQHF